This TCR beta chain was recovered during a study of metastatic and nonmetastatic thyroid tumors. Overall study results and limits: It was reported that TCR beta diversity was significantly higher in malignant thyroid tumors than benign nodules, in blood and tumor.

This clone was seen ten or more times. The antigen remains unidentified. This CDR3 has 15 amino acids. The germline gives CDR1 SGHAT, CDR2 FQNNGV. J gave up 2 bases and V 5 bases, and 6 bases lay outside the gene matches. Every patient underwent thyroid surgery untreated. With MiXCR, TCRdb reprocessed the PCR reads. The sample contains roughly 89,000 clones, approximately 12% of which appear only once. The gene calls are TRBV11-2 and TRBJ2-5, with TRBD2 matching over 9 bases. This sequence originates from a female donor with papillary thyroid cancer or a benign thyroid nodule (not recorded which). Some clones in this sample may be carry-over from other donors' samples. Sequenced sample: tumor tissue. The CDR3 loop is CASSKPGLAQETQYF. For the CDR3, the DNA is TGTGCCAGCAGCAAACCGGGACTAGCTCAAGAGACCCAGTACTTC.